This TCR beta chain is drawn from a study of lymphopenia after photon versus proton radiotherapy. Study results and caveats: Photon-treated patients lost naive T cells and TCR diversity; proton-treated stayed stable.

About this clone: Its antigen remains unknown.

Generated by immunoSEQ multiplex PCR, the TCRdb table keeps only in-frame clones and is missing some. The sample contains 40,000 to 55,000 clones, 92% of which appear only once. The germline V gene has CDR1 MNHEY and CDR2 SVGAGI. The CDR3 runs 13 residues. The V and J ends lost 5 bases and 0 bases respectively, with 7 bases between them. The rearrangement joins TRBV6-5 to TRBJ1-1; the D is unclear. The receptor's source is a woman aged 40 to 55 with cholangiocarcinoma. Sequenced material: peripheral blood, taken from a patient treated with photon-based radiotherapy. CDR3 residues: CASSDGVNTEAFF. CDR3 nucleotides: TGTGCCAGCAGTGACGGGGTGAACACTGAAGCTTTCTTT.